This entry is about one T cell receptor (beta chain). Its antigen is as yet unknown. The entry originates in a study of Ad26.COV2.S vaccination and SARS-CoV-2 variants. Study summary: Sample donor was a member of the COV1001 Ad26.COV2.S trial arm. Overall study results and limits: In vaccinated individuals, spike-specific CD8+ and CD4+ T cell responses reportedly displayed substantial breadth. Vaccine recipients showed a spike-specific TCR breadth that was higher than in placebo recipients.

Described treatment: about 20 received Ad26.COV2.S at low or high dose, single or two shots; five or six received placebo; per-sample allocation not given. Each sample was drawn 63 days after the first injection (of vaccine or placebo). The CDR3 loop spans 12 amino acids. V lost 3 bases to trimming and J lost 8 bases, with 11 bases between them. Looked up from germline, CDR1 is SGDLS and CDR2 is YYNGEE. Clones were sequenced by immunoSEQ multiplex PCR, and TCRdb holds only the in-frame ones, with some missing. The sample shows approximately 360,000 clones, 83% of them seen only once. The chain couples TRBV9 to TRBJ1-2, with no clear D. The source material was peripheral blood, sampled in a trial of Ad26.COV2.S vaccine versus placebo. This sequence was found in a person aged 18-65 years who received the Ad26.COV2.S COVID-19 vaccine or a placebo. The CDR3 spells CASSGRTEGYTF. The CDR3 DNA reads as TGTGCCAGCAGCGGAAGGACGGAGGGCTACACCTTC.